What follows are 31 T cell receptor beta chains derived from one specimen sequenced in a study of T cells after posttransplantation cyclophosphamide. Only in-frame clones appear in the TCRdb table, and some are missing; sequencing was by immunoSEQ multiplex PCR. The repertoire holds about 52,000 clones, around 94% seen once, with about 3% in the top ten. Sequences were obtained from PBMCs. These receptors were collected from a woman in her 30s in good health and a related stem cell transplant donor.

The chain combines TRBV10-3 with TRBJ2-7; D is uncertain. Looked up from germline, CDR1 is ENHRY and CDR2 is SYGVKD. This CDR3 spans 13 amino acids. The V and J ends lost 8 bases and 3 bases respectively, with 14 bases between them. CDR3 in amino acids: CAIAAGLDYEQYF. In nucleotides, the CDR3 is TGTGCCATCGCCGCAGGATTAGACTACGAGCAGTACTTC.

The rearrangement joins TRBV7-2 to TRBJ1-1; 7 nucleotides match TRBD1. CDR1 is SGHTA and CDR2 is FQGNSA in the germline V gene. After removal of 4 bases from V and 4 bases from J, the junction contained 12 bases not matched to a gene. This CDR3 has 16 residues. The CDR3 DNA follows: TGTGCCAGCAGCTCCACAATAGCAGGGGGTAGCACTGAAGCTTTCTTT. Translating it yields CASSSTIAGGSTEAFF.

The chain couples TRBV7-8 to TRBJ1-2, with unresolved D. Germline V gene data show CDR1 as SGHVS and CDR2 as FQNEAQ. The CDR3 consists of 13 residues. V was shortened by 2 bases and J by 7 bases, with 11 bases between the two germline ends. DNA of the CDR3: TGTGCCAGCAGCTTAACGCGCGGGAGTGGCTACACCTTC. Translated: CASSLTRGSGYTF. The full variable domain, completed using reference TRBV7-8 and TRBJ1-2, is GAGVSQSPRYKVAKRGQDVALRCDPISGHVSLFWYQQALGQGPEFLTYFQNEAQLDKSGLPSDRFFAERPEGSVSTLKIQRTQQEDSAVYLCASSLTRGSGYTFGSGTRLTVV.

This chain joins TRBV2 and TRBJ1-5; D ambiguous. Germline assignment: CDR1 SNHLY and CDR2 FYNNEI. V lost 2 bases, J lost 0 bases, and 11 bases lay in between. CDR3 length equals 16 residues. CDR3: CASSEYGGHSNQPQHF. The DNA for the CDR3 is TGTGCCAGCAGTGAATATGGTGGGCATAGCAATCAGCCCCAGCATTTT.

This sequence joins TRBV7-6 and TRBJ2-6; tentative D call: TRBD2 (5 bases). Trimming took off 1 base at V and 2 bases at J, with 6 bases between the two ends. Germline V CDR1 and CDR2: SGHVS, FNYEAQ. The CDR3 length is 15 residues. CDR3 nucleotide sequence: TGTGCCAGCAGCTTAGTGGGAGCTGGGGCCAACGTCCTGACTTTC. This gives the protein CASSLVGAGANVLTF.

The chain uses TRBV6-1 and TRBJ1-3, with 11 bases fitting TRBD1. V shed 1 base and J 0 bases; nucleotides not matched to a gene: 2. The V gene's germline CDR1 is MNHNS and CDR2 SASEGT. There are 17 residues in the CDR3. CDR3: CASSEGTGGSSGNTIYF. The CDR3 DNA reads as TGTGCCAGCAGTGAAGGGACAGGGGGCTCCTCTGGAAACACCATATATTTT.

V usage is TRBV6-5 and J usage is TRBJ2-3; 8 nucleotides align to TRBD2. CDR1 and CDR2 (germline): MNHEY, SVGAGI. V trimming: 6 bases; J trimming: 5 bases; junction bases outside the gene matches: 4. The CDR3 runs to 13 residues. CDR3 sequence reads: CASRAGEVDTQYF. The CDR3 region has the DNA TGTGCCAGCAGAGCGGGGGAGGTAGATACGCAGTATTTT.

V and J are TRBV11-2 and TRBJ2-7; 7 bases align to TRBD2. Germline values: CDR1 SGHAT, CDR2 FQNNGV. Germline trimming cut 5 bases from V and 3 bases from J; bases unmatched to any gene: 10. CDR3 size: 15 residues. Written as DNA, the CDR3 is TGTGCCAGCAGCCCGCAGAGTAGCGGGTTCTACGAGCAGTACTTC. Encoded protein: CASSPQSSGFYEQYF.

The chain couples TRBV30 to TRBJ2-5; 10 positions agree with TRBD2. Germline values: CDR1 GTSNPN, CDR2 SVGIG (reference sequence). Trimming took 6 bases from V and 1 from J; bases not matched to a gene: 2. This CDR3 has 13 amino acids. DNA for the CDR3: TGTGCCTGTAGCGGGGGGATCCAAGAGACCCAGTACTTC. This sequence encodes CACSGGIQETQYF.

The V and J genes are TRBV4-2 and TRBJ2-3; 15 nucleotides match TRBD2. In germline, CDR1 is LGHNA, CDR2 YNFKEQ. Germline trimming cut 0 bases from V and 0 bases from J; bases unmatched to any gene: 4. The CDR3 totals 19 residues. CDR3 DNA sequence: TGTGCCAGCAGCCAAGATAGGACTAGCGGGGGGGGGAGCACAGATACGCAGTATTTT. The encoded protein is CASSQDRTSGGGSTDTQYF.

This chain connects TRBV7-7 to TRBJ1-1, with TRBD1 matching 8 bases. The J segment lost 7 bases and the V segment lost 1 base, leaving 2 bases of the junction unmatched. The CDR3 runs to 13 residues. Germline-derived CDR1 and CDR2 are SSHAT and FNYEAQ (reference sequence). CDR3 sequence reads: CASSLETGGEAFF. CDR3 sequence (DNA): TGTGCCAGCAGCTTAGAAACAGGGGGTGAAGCTTTCTTT.

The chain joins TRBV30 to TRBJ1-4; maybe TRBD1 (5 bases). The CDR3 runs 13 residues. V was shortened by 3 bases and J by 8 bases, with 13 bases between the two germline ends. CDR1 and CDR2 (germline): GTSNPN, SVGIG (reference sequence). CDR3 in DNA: TGTGCCTGGAGCCAGGGATCCGGCGAAAAACTGTTTTTT. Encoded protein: CAWSQGSGEKLFF.

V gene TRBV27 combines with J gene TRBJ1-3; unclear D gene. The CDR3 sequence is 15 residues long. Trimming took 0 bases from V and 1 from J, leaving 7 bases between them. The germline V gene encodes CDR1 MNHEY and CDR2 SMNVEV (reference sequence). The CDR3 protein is CASSLSRTSGNTIYF. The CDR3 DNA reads TGTGCCAGCAGTTTATCGAGGACTTCTGGAAACACCATATATTTT.

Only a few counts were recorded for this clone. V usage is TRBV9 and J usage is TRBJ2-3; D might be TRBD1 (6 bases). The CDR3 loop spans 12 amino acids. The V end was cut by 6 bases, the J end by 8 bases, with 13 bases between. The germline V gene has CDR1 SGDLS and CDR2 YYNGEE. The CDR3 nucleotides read TGTGCCAGCACACTAGAAGGGGGTACGCAGTATTTT. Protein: CASTLEGGTQYF.

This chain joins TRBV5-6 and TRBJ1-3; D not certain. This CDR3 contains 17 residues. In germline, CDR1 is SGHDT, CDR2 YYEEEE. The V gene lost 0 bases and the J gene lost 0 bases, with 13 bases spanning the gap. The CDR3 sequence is CASSLGQVLSSGNTIYF. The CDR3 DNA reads TGTGCCAGCAGCTTGGGACAAGTGCTCAGCTCTGGAAACACCATATATTTT. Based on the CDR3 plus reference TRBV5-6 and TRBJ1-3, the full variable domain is DAGVTQSPTHLIKTRGQQVTLRCSPKSGHDTVSWYQQALGQGPQFIFQYYEEEERQRGNFPDRFSGHQFPNYSSELNVNALLLGDSALYLCASSLGQVLSSGNTIYFGEGSWLTVV.

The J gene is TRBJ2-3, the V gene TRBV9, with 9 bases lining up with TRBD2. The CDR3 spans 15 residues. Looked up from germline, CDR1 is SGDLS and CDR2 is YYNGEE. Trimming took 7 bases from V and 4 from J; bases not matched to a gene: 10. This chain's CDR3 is CASALASGVADTQYF. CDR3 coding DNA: TGTGCCAGCGCGCTCGCTAGCGGGGTGGCAGATACGCAGTATTTT.

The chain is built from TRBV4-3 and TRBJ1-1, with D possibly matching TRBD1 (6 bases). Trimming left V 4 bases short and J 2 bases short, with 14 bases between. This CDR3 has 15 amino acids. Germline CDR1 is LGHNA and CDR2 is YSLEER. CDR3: CASSPQYRENTEAFF. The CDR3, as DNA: TGCGCCAGCAGCCCACAATACAGGGAAAACACTGAAGCTTTCTTT.

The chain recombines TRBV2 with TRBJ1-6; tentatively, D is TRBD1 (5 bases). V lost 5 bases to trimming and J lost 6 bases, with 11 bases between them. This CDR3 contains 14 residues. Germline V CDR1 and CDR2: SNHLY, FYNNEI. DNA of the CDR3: TGTGCCAGCAGTTCGAGGACATCTAATTCACCCCTCCACTTT. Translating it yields CASSSRTSNSPLHF. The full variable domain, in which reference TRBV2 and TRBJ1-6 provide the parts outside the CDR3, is EPEVTQTPSHQVTQMGQEVILRCVPISNHLYFYWYRQILGQKVEFLVSFYNNEISEKSEIFDDQFSVERPDGSNFTLKIRSTKLEDSAMYFCASSSRTSNSPLHFGNGTRLTVT.

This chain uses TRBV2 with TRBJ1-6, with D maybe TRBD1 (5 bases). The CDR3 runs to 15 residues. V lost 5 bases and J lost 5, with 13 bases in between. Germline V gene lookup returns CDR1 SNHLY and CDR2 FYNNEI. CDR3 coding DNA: TGTGCCAGCAGTACAGCGGGACTTAATAATTCACCCCTCCACTTT. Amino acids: CASSTAGLNNSPLHF.

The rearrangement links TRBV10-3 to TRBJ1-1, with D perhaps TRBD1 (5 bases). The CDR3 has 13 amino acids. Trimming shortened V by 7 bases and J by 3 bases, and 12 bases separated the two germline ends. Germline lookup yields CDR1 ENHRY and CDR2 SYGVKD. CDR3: CAITKTGDTEAFF. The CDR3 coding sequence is TGTGCCATCACTAAGACGGGGGACACTGAAGCTTTCTTT.

Written as DNA, the CDR3 is TGCGCCAGCAGTGAAAACAGGAACTATGGCTACACCTTC. It yields the protein CASSENRNYGYTF. V is TRBV10-2 and J is TRBJ1-2; D might be TRBD1 (5 bases). V was pared by 3 bases and J by 2 bases, with 7 bases between. The CDR3 sequence is 13 residues long. Germline CDR1 and CDR2: WSHSY and SAAADI.

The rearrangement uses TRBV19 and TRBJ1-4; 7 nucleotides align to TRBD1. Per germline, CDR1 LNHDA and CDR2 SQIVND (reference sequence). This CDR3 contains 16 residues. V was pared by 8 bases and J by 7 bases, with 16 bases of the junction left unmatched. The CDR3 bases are TGTGCCAGTGGAAGGGGGCCGATGGGTCTTGGTGAAAAACTGTTTTTT. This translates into CASGRGPMGLGEKLFF.

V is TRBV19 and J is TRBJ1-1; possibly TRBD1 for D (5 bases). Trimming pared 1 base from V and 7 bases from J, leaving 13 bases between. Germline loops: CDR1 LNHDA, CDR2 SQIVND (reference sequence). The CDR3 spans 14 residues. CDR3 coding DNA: TGTGCCAGTAGTATAGTGGCCAGGGCTAGTGAAGCTTTCTTT. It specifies CASSIVARASEAFF.

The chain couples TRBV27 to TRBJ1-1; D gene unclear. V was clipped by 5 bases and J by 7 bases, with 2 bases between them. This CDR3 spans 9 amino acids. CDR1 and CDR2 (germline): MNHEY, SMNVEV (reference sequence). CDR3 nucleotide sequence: TGTGCCAGCAGTCTTGAAGCTTTCTTT. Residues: CASSLEAFF.

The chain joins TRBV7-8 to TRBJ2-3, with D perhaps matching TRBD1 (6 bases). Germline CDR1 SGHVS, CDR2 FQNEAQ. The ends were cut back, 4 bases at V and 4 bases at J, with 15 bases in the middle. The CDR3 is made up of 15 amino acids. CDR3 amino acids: CASSSLDRSADTQYF. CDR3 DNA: TGTGCCAGCAGCTCGCTCGACAGGTCAGCAGATACGCAGTATTTT.

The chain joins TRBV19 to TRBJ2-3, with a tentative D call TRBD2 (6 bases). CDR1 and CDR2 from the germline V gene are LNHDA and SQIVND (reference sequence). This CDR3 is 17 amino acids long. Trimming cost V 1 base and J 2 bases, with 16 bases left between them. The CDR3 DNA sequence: TGTGCCAGTAGTATAGGCGGGACTGCTGCCCACACAGATACGCAGTATTTT. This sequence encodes CASSIGGTAAHTDTQYF.

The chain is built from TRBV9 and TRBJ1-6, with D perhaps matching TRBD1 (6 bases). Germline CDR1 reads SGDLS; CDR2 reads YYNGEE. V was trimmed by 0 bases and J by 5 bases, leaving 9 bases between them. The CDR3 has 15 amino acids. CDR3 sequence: CASSVEQGNNSPLHF. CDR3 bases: TGTGCCAGCAGCGTAGAGCAGGGGAATAATTCACCCCTCCACTTT.

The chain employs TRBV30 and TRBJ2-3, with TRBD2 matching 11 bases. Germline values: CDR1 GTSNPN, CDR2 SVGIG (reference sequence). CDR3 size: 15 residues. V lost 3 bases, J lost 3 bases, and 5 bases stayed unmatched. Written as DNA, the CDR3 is TGTGCCTGGAGCAGGACTAGCGGGCGGACAGATACGCAGTATTTT. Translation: CAWSRTSGRTDTQYF.

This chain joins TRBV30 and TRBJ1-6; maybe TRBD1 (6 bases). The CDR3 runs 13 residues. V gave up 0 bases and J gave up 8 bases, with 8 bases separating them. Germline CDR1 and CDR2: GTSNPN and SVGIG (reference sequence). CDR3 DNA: TGTGCCTGGAGTGTACAGGGTGATTCACCCCTCCACTTT. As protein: CAWSVQGDSPLHF. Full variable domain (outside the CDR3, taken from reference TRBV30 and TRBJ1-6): SQTIHQWPATLVQPVGSPLSLECTVEGTSNPNLYWYRQAAGRGLQLLFYSVGIGQISSEVPQNLSASRPQDRQFILSSKKLLLSDSGFYLCAWSVQGDSPLHFGNGTRLTVT.

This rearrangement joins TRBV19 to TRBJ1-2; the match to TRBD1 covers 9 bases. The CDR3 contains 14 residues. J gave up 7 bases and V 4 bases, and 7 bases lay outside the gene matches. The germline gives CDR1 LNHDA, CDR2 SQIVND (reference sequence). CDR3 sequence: CASSTGQGSGGYTF. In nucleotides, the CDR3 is TGTGCCAGTAGTACCGGACAGGGGTCGGGTGGCTACACCTTC.

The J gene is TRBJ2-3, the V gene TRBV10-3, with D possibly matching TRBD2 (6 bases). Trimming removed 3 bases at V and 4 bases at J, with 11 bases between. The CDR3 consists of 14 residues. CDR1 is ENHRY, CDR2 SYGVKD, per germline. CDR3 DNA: TGTGCCATCAGTGACGGAGGGATCCCAGATACGCAGTATTTT. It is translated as CAISDGGIPDTQYF.